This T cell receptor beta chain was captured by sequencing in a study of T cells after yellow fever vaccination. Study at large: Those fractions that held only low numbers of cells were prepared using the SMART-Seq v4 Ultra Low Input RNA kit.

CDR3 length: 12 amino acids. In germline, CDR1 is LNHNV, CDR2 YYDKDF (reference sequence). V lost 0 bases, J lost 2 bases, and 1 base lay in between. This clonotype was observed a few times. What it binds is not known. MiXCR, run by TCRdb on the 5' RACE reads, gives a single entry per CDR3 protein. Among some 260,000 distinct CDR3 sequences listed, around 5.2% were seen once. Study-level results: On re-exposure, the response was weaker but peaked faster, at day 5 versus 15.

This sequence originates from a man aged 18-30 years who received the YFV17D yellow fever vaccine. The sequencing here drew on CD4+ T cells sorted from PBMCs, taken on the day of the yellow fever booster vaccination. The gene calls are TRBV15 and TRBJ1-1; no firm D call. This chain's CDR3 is CATSRDNTEAFF. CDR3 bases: TGTGCCACCAGCAGAGATAACACTGAAGCTTTCTTT.